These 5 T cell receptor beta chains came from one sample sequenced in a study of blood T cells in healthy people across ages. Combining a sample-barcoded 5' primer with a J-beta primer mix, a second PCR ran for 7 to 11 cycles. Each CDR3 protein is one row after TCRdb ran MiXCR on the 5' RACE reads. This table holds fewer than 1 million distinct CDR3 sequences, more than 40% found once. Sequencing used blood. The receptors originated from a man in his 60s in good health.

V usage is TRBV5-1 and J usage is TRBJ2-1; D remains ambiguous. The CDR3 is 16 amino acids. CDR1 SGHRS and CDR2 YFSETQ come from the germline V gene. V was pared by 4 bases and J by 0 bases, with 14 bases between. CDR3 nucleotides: TGCGCCAGCAGCCAGTCTGGCTCGAGCTCCTACAATGAGCAGTTCTTC. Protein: CASSQSGSSSYNEQFF.

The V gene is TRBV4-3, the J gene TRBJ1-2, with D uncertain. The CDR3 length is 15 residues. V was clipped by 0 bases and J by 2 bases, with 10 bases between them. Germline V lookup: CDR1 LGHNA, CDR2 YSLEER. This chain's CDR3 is CASSQERALNYGYTF. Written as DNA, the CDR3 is TGCGCCAGCAGCCAAGAAAGAGCTTTAAACTATGGCTACACCTTC.

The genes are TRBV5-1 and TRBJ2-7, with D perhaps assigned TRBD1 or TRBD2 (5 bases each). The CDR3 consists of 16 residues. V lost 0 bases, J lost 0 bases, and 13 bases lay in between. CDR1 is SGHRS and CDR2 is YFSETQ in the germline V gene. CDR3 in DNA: TGCGCCAGCAGCTTGGGAGGGGTGACGAGCTCCTACGAGCAGTACTTC. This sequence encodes CASSLGGVTSSYEQYF.

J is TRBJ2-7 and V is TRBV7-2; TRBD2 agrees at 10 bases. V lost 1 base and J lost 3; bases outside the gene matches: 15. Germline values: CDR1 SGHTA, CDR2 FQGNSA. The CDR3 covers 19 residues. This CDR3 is CASSLDGGPSSGGLYEQYF. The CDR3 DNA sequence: TGTGCCAGCAGCTTAGATGGTGGGCCCTCTAGCGGGGGCCTCTACGAGCAGTACTTC.

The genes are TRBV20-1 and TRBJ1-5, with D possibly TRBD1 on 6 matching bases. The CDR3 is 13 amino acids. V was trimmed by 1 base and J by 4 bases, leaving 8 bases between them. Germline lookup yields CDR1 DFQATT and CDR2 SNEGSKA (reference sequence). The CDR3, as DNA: TGCAGTGCTAGAGGGACAGCGAATCAGCCCCAGCATTTT. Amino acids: CSARGTANQPQHF.